The clone carrying this TCR beta chain was seen only a few times. No antigen is known for it. The entry originates in a study of beta chain features in type 1 diabetes. Study outcomes and limitations: Within patients, naive, central memory and Treg TCRB repertoires seemed more similar than within healthy donors.

Since all of the isolated RNA was reverse transcribed, expressed TCRB transcripts were what got sequenced. Method: immunoSEQ multiplex PCR; TCRdb's copy keeps in-frame clones and lacks some. The table has 300,000 to 400,000 clones, around an eighth seen once. This CDR3 is 14 amino acids long. V was cut by 0 bases and J by 8 bases, with 11 bases left in between. The germline V gene has CDR1 SGDLS and CDR2 YYNGEE. Purity exceeding 95% was reached by all sorted populations. The chain joins TRBV9 to TRBJ2-2; D gene unclear. This sequence originates from a man younger than 30 in good health. Sequencing was carried out using naive CD4+ T cells from blood. The CDR3 region is CASSVASWRGELFF. CDR3 DNA: TGTGCCAGCAGCGTAGCTTCCTGGCGGGGGGAGCTGTTTTTT.